This T cell receptor (beta chain) was captured by sequencing in a study of T cells after yellow fever vaccination. Study at large: Fractions of limited cellularity were prepared by means of SMART-Seq v4 Ultra Low Input. Overall study results and limits: Weaker, the secondary response had a peak occurring faster, on day 5 versus 15. Clones from primary vaccination mostly reappeared after the booster (around 96% CD4, approximately 91% CD8). Although most clonotypes did not, a small share appeared in both CD4 and CD8 compartments.

Germline loops: CDR1 SGHRS, CDR2 YFSETQ. This CDR3 is built from 16 residues. The V gene end was trimmed by 1 base and the J gene end by 5 bases; junction bases not matched to a gene: 10. TCRdb analysed the 5' RACE reads with MiXCR anew, one entry per CDR3 protein. The data contain hundreds of thousands of distinct CDR3 sequences, 21% of them singletons. This clonotype was seen many times. The antigen is undetermined. This TCR derives from a man younger than 35 who received the YFV17D yellow fever vaccine. V usage is TRBV5-1 and J usage is TRBJ2-5; TRBD2 aligns across 8 bases. The source material was PBMCs, sampled roughly 20 days after the first yellow fever vaccination. CDR3 loop: CASSLFPAGAGETQYF. CDR3 DNA sequence: TGCGCCAGCAGCTTGTTTCCAGCGGGGGCCGGGGAGACCCAGTACTTC.